A selection of T cell receptor beta chains follows, all from one sample in a study of metastatic and nonmetastatic thyroid tumors. TCRdb re-analyzed the PCR reads through MiXCR. The sample lists more than 10,000 clones, 9.5% to 13% occurring once. Sample: blood. Receptors originate from a female donor with papillary thyroid cancer or a benign thyroid nodule (not recorded which). Some clones in this sample may be carry-over from other donors' samples. Both conserved end residues are part of each CDR3. D genes are given only for firm matches. Size values are once, few and many counts, or a class for expanded clones, and some rows have none.

size	J	V	D	CDR3	DNA
many	TRBJ1-2	TRBV7-8	TRBD1	CASSSSGQGPSNYGYTF	TGTGCCAGCAGTTCCTCGGGACAGGGGCCTTCTAACTATGGCTACACCTTC
.	TRBJ2-1	TRBV3-1	.	CASSQVGRGQFF	TGTGCCAGCAGCCAAGTGGGTAGAGGGCAGTTCTTC
many	TRBJ2-3	TRBV7-2	TRBD2	CASSSTSGRVDTQYF	TGTGCCAGCAGCTCTACTAGCGGGAGGGTAGATACGCAGTATTTT
many	TRBJ2-1	TRBV3-1	.	CASSQVGREQFF	TGTGCCAGCAGCCAAGTGGGCAGAGAGCAGTTCTTC
many	TRBJ2-5	TRBV7-3	.	CASSLQSGPQETQYF	TGTGCCAGCAGCTTACAAAGCGGGCCCCAAGAGACCCAGTACTTC
many	TRBJ2-5	TRBV10-3	.	CAISPTPSGGETQYF	TGTGCCATCAGTCCGACTCCTAGTGGGGGGGAGACCCAGTACTTC
medium-sized	TRBJ2-5	TRBV12-3/TRBV12-4	TRBD1	CASNRDSQETQYF	TGTGCCAGCAATCGGGACAGCCAAGAGACCCAGTACTTC
medium-sized	TRBJ2-1	TRBV6-1	TRBD1	CASSGQGIVFGQFF	TGTGCCAGCAGCGGACAGGGGATTGTTTTTGGGCAGTTCTTC
many	TRBJ2-5	TRBV20-1	.	CSARDFRESLGETQYF	TGCAGTGCTAGAGATTTTCGGGAGAGCCTTGGGGAGACCCAGTACTTC
many	TRBJ2-1	TRBV4-2	TRBD2	CASSRARGDALSTYNEQFF	TGTGCCAGCAGCCGGGCACGGGGGGACGCCTTATCTACCTACAATGAGCAGTTCTTC
many	TRBJ1-4	TRBV27	.	CASSFLGEKLFF	TGTGCCAGCAGTTTTTTAGGAGAAAAACTGTTTTTT
medium-sized	TRBJ2-1	TRBV6-1	TRBD1	CASSEERTGAREQFF	TGTGCCAGCAGTGAAGAGCGGACAGGGGCTCGGGAGCAGTTCTTC
.	TRBJ2-1	TRBV28	.	CASSFLRQFSYHEQFF	TGTGCCAGCAGTTTTTTAAGACAGTTTTCCTACCATGAGCAGTTCTTC
few	TRBJ2-5	TRBV13	.	CASSNTGKGETQYF	TGTGCCAGCAGCAATACAGGGAAAGGCGAGACCCAGTACTTC
many	TRBJ2-1	TRBV3-1	TRBD2	CASSWGSGGANEQFF	TGTGCCAGCAGCTGGGGGAGCGGGGGGGCCAATGAGCAGTTCTTC
many	TRBJ1-6	TRBV20-1	.	CSASPGNPNSPLHF	TGCAGTGCTAGTCCCGGCAACCCCAATTCACCCCTCCACTTT
many	TRBJ1-2	TRBV30	.	CAWNYNRNYGYTF	TGTGCCTGGAATTATAACCGCAACTATGGCTACACCTTC
many	TRBJ2-4	TRBV28	.	CASSLFSSAIKNIQYF	TGTGCCAGCAGCTTATTCAGTTCGGCCATCAAAAACATTCAGTACTTC
many	TRBJ2-5	TRBV7-9	TRBD2	CASREEYQETQYF	TGTGCCAGTCGGGAGGAGTACCAAGAGACCCAGTACTTC
.	TRBJ2-6	TRBV27	.	CASSDSGSNFLTF	TGTGCCAGCAGTGATTCTGGGTCCAACTTCCTGACTTTC
many	TRBJ1-5	TRBV20-1	.	CSARGGIRGQPQHF	TGCAGTGCTAGAGGTGGGATTAGGGGGCAGCCCCAGCATTTT
few	TRBJ1-2	TRBV19	.	CASSIGGGYGYTF	TGTGCCAGTAGTATTGGGGGTGGCTATGGCTACACCTTC
many	TRBJ1-3	TRBV18	.	CASSPTGTPGNTIYF	TGTGCCAGCTCACCTACCGGGACCCCCGGAAACACCATATATTTT
many	TRBJ1-5	TRBV2	TRBD1	CASSGQAPNQPQHF	TGTGCCAGCAGCGGACAGGCTCCCAATCAGCCCCAGCATTTT
many	TRBJ2-1	TRBV6-1	TRBD1	CASSQATGFDEQFF	TGTGCCAGCAGTCAAGCGACAGGGTTCGATGAGCAGTTCTTC
many	TRBJ1-5	TRBV28	TRBD1	CASTSEQGSQPQHF	TGTGCCAGCACCTCTGAACAGGGGTCCCAGCCCCAGCATTTT